Below are 14 T cell receptor beta chains sequenced from a single sample in a study of shared clonotypes between healthy human individuals. Selected positively for CCR7 and CD45RO-negative, naive CD8 cells excluded terminally differentiated effector memory CD45RA+ cells. Libraries were prepared by immunoSEQ multiplex PCR; TCRdb keeps only in-frame clonotypes and omits some of them. This sample carries some 2.1 million clones, around 96% of them seen once, and the ten largest clones take around 1.1%. Sequenced sample: naive CD8+ T cells sorted from blood. The receptors here all came from a man between 18 and 35 years old in good health.

Remarks on this clone: Other DNA variants within this sample encode the same CDR3. This rearrangement joins TRBV30 to TRBJ2-2; perhaps TRBD1 as D (5 bases). V was trimmed by 0 bases and J by 4 bases, leaving 6 bases between them. Germline CDR1 and CDR2: GTSNPN and SVGIG (reference sequence). This CDR3 region has 13 residues. Here the CDR3 reads CAWSVQVTGELFF. CDR3 DNA sequence: TGTGCCTGGAGTGTACAGGTCACCGGGGAGCTGTTTTTT.

The V call is TRBV4-1, the J call TRBJ2-7; 10 nucleotides agree with TRBD1. CDR1 and CDR2 (germline): MGHRA, YSYEKL. This CDR3 region has 17 residues. J gave up 3 bases and V 0 bases, and 8 bases lay outside the gene matches. DNA of the CDR3: TGCGCCAGCAGCCAAGATATCACGGGACAGGGGTTCTACGAGCAGTACTTC. Its translation is CASSQDITGQGFYEQYF.

The gene calls are TRBV6-1 and TRBJ2-2; TRBD1 agrees at 10 bases. The germline V gene encodes CDR1 MNHNS and CDR2 SASEGT. Trimming removed 4 bases from V and 1 base from J; junction bases left unmatched: 3. This CDR3 has 16 amino acids. The DNA of the CDR3 is TGTGCCAGCAGTGCGACAGGGGGCCTGAACACCGGGGAGCTGTTTTTT. Residues: CASSATGGLNTGELFF.

This chain links TRBV27 with TRBJ1-6; D ambiguous. The CDR3 extends over 15 amino acids. CDR1 MNHEY and CDR2 SMNVEV come from the germline V gene (reference sequence). V lost 5 bases and J 7 bases, leaving 15 bases between the germline ends. For the CDR3, the DNA is TGTGCCAGCAGTCCCCTAGAGGGATGGAATTCACCCCTCCACTTT. Its translation: CASSPLEGWNSPLHF.

The V gene is TRBV5-6, the J gene TRBJ1-5; D is unresolved. The CDR3 totals 15 residues. Germline V gene data show CDR1 as SGHDT and CDR2 as YYEEEE. Trimming shortened V by 1 base and J by 1 base, and 9 bases separated the two germline ends. The CDR3 reads CASSLWVGSNQPQHF. The CDR3, as DNA: TGTGCCAGCAGCTTGTGGGTGGGAAGCAATCAGCCCCAGCATTTT.

This chain uses TRBV7-2 with TRBJ2-3; D possibly matches TRBD1 or TRBD2 (5 bases each). The germline V gene encodes CDR1 SGHTA and CDR2 FQGNSA. V was shortened by 5 bases and J by 1 base, with 19 bases between the two germline ends. This CDR3 is built from 17 residues. The CDR3 sequence: CASSGTLRGWGTDTQYF. For the CDR3, the DNA is TGTGCCAGCAGCGGGACCTTACGGGGATGGGGCACAGATACGCAGTATTTT.

The V and J genes are TRBV5-4 and TRBJ2-7, with unresolved D. There are 14 residues in the CDR3. Germline loops: CDR1 SGHNT, CDR2 YYREEE (reference sequence). Trimming took 3 bases from V and 3 from J, leaving 13 bases between them. The DNA of the CDR3 is TGTGCCAGCAGCTCGAAAGGAAGTATCTACGAGCAGTACTTC. The encoded protein is CASSSKGSIYEQYF.

This chain connects TRBV7-9 to TRBJ1-2; D unclear. This CDR3 is 16 amino acids long. The V end lost 2 bases, the J end lost 1 base, and 14 bases lay between the germline ends. Germline assignment: CDR1 SEHNR and CDR2 FQNEAQ (reference sequence). Here the CDR3 DNA reads TGTGCCAGCAGCTTAAATTTAGGTCTGCTTAACTATGGCTACACCTTC. It translates to CASSLNLGLLNYGYTF.

The chain combines TRBV5-1 with TRBJ2-7; no definite D call. Germline V gene data show CDR1 as SGHRS and CDR2 as YFSETQ. The CDR3 contains 13 residues. V lost 2 bases to trimming and J lost 4 bases, with 10 bases between them. The CDR3 bases are TGCGCCAGCAGCTTAACAAATTTGTACGAGCAGTACTTC. It encodes CASSLTNLYEQYF. The full variable domain, its missing parts supplied by reference TRBV5-1 and TRBJ2-7, is KAGVTQTPRYLIKTRGQQVTLSCSPISGHRSVSWYQQTPGQGLQFLFEYFSETQRNKGNFPGRFSGRQFSNSRSEMNVSTLELGDSALYLCASSLTNLYEQYFGPGTRLTVT.

This clone has just one count. Different DNA sequences within this sample yield the same CDR3. J is TRBJ2-7 and V is TRBV6-6, with TRBD2 identical over 7 bases. The CDR3 runs 14 residues. The V gene end was trimmed by 2 bases and the J gene end by 2 bases; junction bases not matched to a gene: 3. Germline values: CDR1 MNHNY, CDR2 SVGAGI (reference sequence). CDR3 DNA: TGTGCCAGCAGTTACGCGGGGGAGACCTACGAGCAGTACTTC. It codes for CASSYAGETYEQYF.

CDR3 residues: CASSEWTSGSTSADTQYF. The DNA for the CDR3 is TGTGCCAGCAGTGAATGGACTAGCGGGAGCACTTCCGCAGATACGCAGTATTTT. The V and J genes are TRBV6-1 and TRBJ2-3; TRBD2 agrees at 13 bases. CDR3 length: 18 residues. With 2 bases clipped from V and 4 bases from J, the junction kept 9 bases outside the gene matches. The germline CDR1 and CDR2 sequences are MNHNS and SASEGT.

The CDR3 coding sequence is TGTGCCAGCAGCCCGGGTATAGCGGGGTCCTCCTACGAGCAGTACTTC. Translation gives CASSPGIAGSSYEQYF. This chain links TRBV7-9 with TRBJ2-7; 8 bases map to TRBD2. The CDR3 is 16 residues long. Germline V gene data show CDR1 as SEHNR and CDR2 as FQNEAQ (reference sequence). The V gene end was trimmed by 5 bases and the J gene end by 0 bases; junction bases not matched to a gene: 9.

The chain carries TRBV13 and TRBJ2-7, with 13 bases aligning to TRBD2. Trimming took 4 bases from V and 4 from J; bases not matched to a gene: 4. This CDR3 comprises 15 residues. Germline V CDR1 and CDR2: PRHDT, FYEKMQ (reference sequence). The DNA for the CDR3 is TGTGCCAGCAGCTCGGGACTAGCGGGATGGTACGAGCAGTACTTC. It encodes CASSSGLAGWYEQYF.

This chain links TRBV10-1 with TRBJ2-3, with 9 nucleotides matching TRBD2. Germline V gives CDR1 WNHNN, CDR2 SYGVQD (reference sequence). The CDR3 sequence is 13 residues long. Trimming removed 4 bases from V and 7 bases from J; junction bases left unmatched: 3. For the CDR3, the DNA is TGCGCCAGCAGTGGCGGGACTAGCAATACGCAGTATTTT. It translates to CASSGGTSNTQYF.